This TCR beta chain emerged from a study of cytomegalovirus exposure and HLA in healthy donors (dated by TCRdb to about 2017). Context from the whole study: An earlier analysis of roughly 570 of the donors reported 276 Gb of sequence data and about 120 million unique TCR beta sequences obtained from around 190 million T cells. About 330 gigabases of sequencing data and around 90 million unique TCR sequences made up an early release that covered some 640 HLA-typed donors. Among the approximately 400 genotyped donors, about 83% belonged to the genetic ancestry cluster associated with self-reported Caucasian donors. The study was designed to test whether signatures of past pathogen exposure could be identified by cataloging public T cell receptors. The study used immunosequencing to profile the T cell repertoires of more than 650 subjects and linked those repertoires to cytomegalovirus serostatus. In addition to the first cohort of several hundred subjects, a separate validation cohort of over 90 different subjects was used. To predict cytomegalovirus infection status, the study combined high-throughput TCR immunosequencing, statistical association of individual TCRs with disease status, and machine learning. A later analysis re-examined previously published TCR beta repertoires from just over 650 donors and added high-resolution HLA genotyping to investigate patterns of TCR occurrence. The later analysis used no new phenotypic data to find candidate immune exposures, relying instead on TCR beta sequences and their occurrence across donors. To decide whether each TCR beta V gene segment behaved as functional or pseudogenic, an earlier analysis of some 600 of the donors relied on high-throughput TCR beta sequencing. Donor age, sex, ethnicity and CMV serostatus were compiled alongside the repertoire data. Genome-wide SNP genotypes for about 65% of the roughly 670 donors were used in a later genetic analysis, which treated that subset as a discovery cohort. Every discovery cohort repertoire had been produced on one sequencing platform. Both class I and class II loci were covered by HLA typing, at four-digit resolution. Typing coverage varied by locus: roughly 629-630 donors for A, B, C, DRB1 and DQB1; approximately 500 for DQA1; more than 600 for DPA1; 400 to 480 for DPB1. Five DR-DQ haplotypes were handled as single units for association and clustering because linkage in the cohort was strong. On average, over 200,000 unique TCR beta nucleotide sequences were sequenced per donor among more than 350 genotyped donors of the cohort, with 15% to 20% of those sequences being non-productive.

With regard to this clone: The target of this receptor is not known. Per-base quality was not reported, and no clone a single base away is much larger than it.

Results and caveats for the whole study, not just this receptor: In a later analysis, several top co-occurrence clusters were reported to appear linked to parvovirus B19, influenza, CMV and Epstein-Barr virus. Compared with equally common non-associated chains, HLA-associated TCR beta chains in a later analysis were more clonally expanded and had lower generation probabilities. The only immune exposure information available for the cohort was CMV serostatus. In vitro tests confirmed that a few of the cytomegalovirus-associated TCR beta chains recognize cytomegalovirus antigens. In an earlier analysis of some 640 of the donors, most TCR beta V segments were observed in productive rearrangements about 87% or about 30% of the time, broadly matching IMGT annotations. Across donors, most TCR sequences were observed very rarely, whereas some public TCRs were present in many individuals. In a later analysis, most CMV-associated TCR beta chains were found to appear HLA-restricted, with HLA associations seemingly driven largely by CMV exposure. The classifier was reported to diagnose cytomegalovirus status with high specificity and sensitivity in both the original cohort and the validation cohort. According to a later analysis, TCR association rates differed among HLA loci, with DRB1 alleles showing the most associated TCRs and HLA-C alleles showing the fewest. In a later genetic analysis, a missense DCLRE1C variant was associated with V-gene and J-gene trimming of TCR beta chains, and the association was replicated in an independent cohort. The earlier analysis of 587 of the donors excluded around 17 rarely observed V segments, including chromosome 9 orphons, because counts were too low. Because HLA typing was missing for some donors at each locus, association tests included only the typed subset. Roughly uniform sequencing depth across donors was assumed in presence/absence analyses, although this assumption may not hold. The authors suggested that the approach could potentially be generalized to other disease states and immunological phenotypes. Assigning TCR associations to individual alleles was difficult when HLA alleles, especially DR and DQ, strongly co-occurred. Linkage disequilibrium might explain the correlated functional status among segregating V segments, but an unknown experimental factor could not be ruled out. A further reported finding was that TCR beta sequences accurately predicted the HLA-A and HLA-B alleles for most subjects in the first cohort. Only TCR beta chains were sequenced in this cohort, and the absence of alpha or paired-chain data limited detectable features. A later genetic analysis reported fewer N-insertions in productive TCRs among donors in an Asian-associated ancestry cluster than the roughly 700-donor mean. Some IMGT-functional V segments, including TRBV6-2 and TRBV6-3, could not be distinguished by the 87-base-pair reads and were therefore excluded. A total of roughly 160 TCR beta chains were listed by the study as associated with cytomegalovirus. A group of highly shared sequence variants was considered likely to be a technical artifact of the sequencing pipeline. Specific HLA alleles were associated with roughly 17,000 TCR beta sequences at a false discovery rate of 0.05 in a later analysis.

Receptors were amplified or captured by the immunoSEQ multiplex PCR assay. A mixture of 60 forward primers for TCR Vbeta segments and 13 reverse primers for TCR Jbeta segments was used in the multiplex PCR. The CDR3 region of rearranged TCR beta genes was amplified from genomic DNA with a multiplex PCR assay. On the Illumina HiSeq System, the amplified TCR beta libraries were sequenced as 87-base-pair reads. As for how the authors treated the data: Across the 500 to 750 repertoires, a later analysis counted 78 million or so unique TCR beta chains, 8.5 million to 12 million of which were shared by at least two donors. A nearest-neighbor algorithm error-corrected the raw reads and collapsed the reads into unique sequences, merging closely related sequences to remove PCR and sequencing errors. Alignment of CDR3 sequences to IMGT reference sequences was used to assign V, D and J gene segments. For a sequence to be retained, a match of at least six nucleotides to both a V gene segment and a J gene segment was required. Rearrangements were classified as productive when the CDR3 lacked stop codons and remained in frame with V and J, and all other rearrangements were classified as non-productive. CDR3 was defined according to IMGT convention as the region running from the second conserved V-encoded cysteine to the conserved J-encoded phenylalanine. In an earlier analysis of just under 600 of the donors, sequences lacking an unambiguous match to a single V gene segment were excluded. An earlier analysis of roughly 590 of the donors called V segments functional above 56.7% productive rearrangements and segregating when the between-donor standard deviation exceeded 5%. A statistical classification framework was developed to diagnose cytomegalovirus status using the catalog of TCR beta chain sequences. A later analysis assigned V and J genes by comparing TCR nucleotide sequences with IMGT/GENE-DB human TR gene sequences. A later analysis assigned CDR3 sequences and most-parsimonious VDJ recombination scenarios with the TCRdist pipeline. In a later analysis, every TCR beta chain was defined by the combination of its CDR3 amino acid sequence and its V-gene family, and reads without a unique V-gene family were dropped. As a way to deal with suspected cross-contamination and a sequencing artifact, a later analysis dropped over 550 nucleotide sequences that were highly shared and had low generation probability. In a later analysis, a clonal expansion index was calculated for each public chain from normalized within-repertoire ranks of inferred template counts. Generation probabilities in a later analysis came from a VDJ recombination model fitted to out-of-frame rearrangements, and those results were checked against IGoR. A later analysis scored TCR-TCR, TCR-HLA and TCR-CMV co-occurrence with hypergeometric tests, applying a repertoire-size bias correction to TCR pairs. A later analysis estimated false discovery rates by permuting HLA or CMV assignments 20 times. A later analysis grouped co-occurring TCRs with DBSCAN, adding TCRdist sequence similarity when clustering within HLA-allele-positive subsets. Co-occurrence clustering excluded repertoires with fewer than 30,000 or more than 120,000 public chains, plus five with anomalous nucleotide sharing. TCRdb carries this immuneACCESS record with in-frame sequences only. Its versions omit some clonotypes, under half of them owing to an unresolved V gene in the studies checked, with the rest unexplained. V, J and clone size derive from that table, while D and trimming were established from the DNA sequence. The sample has over 150,000 clones on record, 60% to 80% of them singletons. Together, the top ten hold 3.5% to 4.5% of the sample.

In total, over 600 healthy bone marrow donors made up the cohort. Cohort members were all nominally healthy when sampled, although unrecorded immune exposures were likely present. The donor was CMV seropositive and belonged to the group of some 290 seropositive cohort members. A peripheral blood sample was provided by each donor, and peripheral blood mononuclear cells were used for TCR beta sequencing. The Qiagen DNeasy Blood Extraction Kit was used to extract genomic DNA from the blood cell samples. Via the germline V gene, CDR1 is KGHSH and CDR2 LQKENI. Trimming takes 2 bases from V and 2 bases from J, and the germline ends sit 6 bases apart. The CDR3, from cysteine to phenylalanine, totals 13 residues. The kept DNA is CDR3 alone, 39 bases in frame from the first base.

The sequencing input was PBMCs. This TCR derives from a man aged 25 to 40 in good health and CMV-seropositive. The chain is encoded by TRBV18 joined to TRBJ1-2, with no D gene named confidently. CDR3 sequence: CASSPGGNYGYTF. The bases read TGTGCCAGCTCACCAGGCGGGAACTATGGCTACACCTTC.